Listed here are 7 T cell receptor beta chains from one sample, sequenced in a study of cytomegalovirus exposure and HLA in healthy donors. The PCR employed 60 Vbeta primers together with 13 Jbeta primers. Measured with immunoSEQ multiplex PCR; TCRdb has only the in-frame clones, and not every one. The data hold about 160,000 clones, with around 80% observed a single time. Sequenced sample: PBMCs. Source of these receptors: a woman aged 25 to 39 in good health and CMV-seropositive.

This clone was seen a few times. V gene TRBV7-8 combines with J gene TRBJ2-2, with D perhaps matching TRBD1 (5 bases). Trimming shortened V by 1 base and J by 5 bases, and 11 bases separated the two germline ends. CDR3 length: 15 residues. CDR1 SGHVS and CDR2 FQNEAQ come from the germline V gene. The CDR3 DNA sequence: TGTGCCAGCAGCTTAGTAAGGGGAAGGACCGGGGAGCTGTTTTTT. Amino acids: CASSLVRGRTGELFF. Full variable domain (missing parts from reference TRBV7-8 and TRBJ2-2): GAGVSQSPRYKVAKRGQDVALRCDPISGHVSLFWYQQALGQGPEFLTYFQNEAQLDKSGLPSDRFFAERPEGSVSTLKIQRTQQEDSAVYLCASSLVRGRTGELFFGEGSRLTVL.

The rearrangement uses TRBV7-2 and TRBJ2-6; 7 bases match TRBD1. Germline CDR1 reads SGHTA; CDR2 reads FQGNSA. Trimming took 5 bases from V and 0 from J; bases not matched to a gene: 10. This CDR3 is 18 amino acids long. The CDR3 coding sequence is TGTGCCAGCAGCGGGAAACCGGGACAGAACTCTGGGGCCAACGTCCTGACTTTC. Amino acids: CASSGKPGQNSGANVLTF.

The gene calls are TRBV5-1 and TRBJ1-2; TRBD1 is a possible D gene (5 bases). The CDR3 has 14 amino acids. Germline V lookup: CDR1 SGHRS, CDR2 YFSETQ. V shed 0 bases and J shed 4 bases, with 10 bases lying between them. The CDR3 region is CASSLGDSLYGYTF. The CDR3 region has the DNA TGCGCCAGCAGCTTGGGTGACAGCCTCTATGGCTACACCTTC.

The V gene is TRBV7-8, the J gene TRBJ1-2; D perhaps matches TRBD1 (6 bases). This CDR3 comprises 13 residues. Germline loops: CDR1 SGHVS, CDR2 FQNEAQ. Trimming removed 4 bases from V and 5 bases from J, with 11 bases in between. As DNA, the CDR3 is TGTGCCAGCAGCTCAGGACAGCATTATGGCTACACCTTC. Translating gives CASSSGQHYGYTF. The whole variable domain, filled in from reference TRBV7-8 and TRBJ1-2, reads GAGVSQSPRYKVAKRGQDVALRCDPISGHVSLFWYQQALGQGPEFLTYFQNEAQLDKSGLPSDRFFAERPEGSVSTLKIQRTQQEDSAVYLCASSSGQHYGYTFGSGTRLTVV.

The chain has TRBV9 and TRBJ2-3; 8 nucleotides line up with TRBD2. The V gene end was trimmed by 2 bases and the J gene end by 9 bases; junction bases not matched to a gene: 11. The germline gives CDR1 SGDLS, CDR2 YYNGEE. The CDR3 is 15 residues long. The CDR3, as DNA: TGTGCCAGCAGCGTTGGGGCGGGGGGCCCCCTCACGCAGTATTTT. Its translation is CASSVGAGGPLTQYF.

The V and J genes are TRBV15 and TRBJ2-1; D might be TRBD1 (6 bases). The CDR3 has 15 residues. Germline lookup yields CDR1 LNHNV and CDR2 YYDKDF (reference sequence). The V end lost 1 base, the J end lost 6 bases, and 13 bases lay between the germline ends. Here the CDR3 reads CATSRGTALGNEQFF. The CDR3 nucleotides read TGTGCCACCAGCAGAGGGACAGCTTTAGGCAATGAGCAGTTCTTC. The full variable domain, its missing parts supplied by reference TRBV15 and TRBJ2-1, is DAMVIQNPRYQVTQFGKPVTLSCSQTLNHNVMYWYQQKSSQAPKLLFHYYDKDFNNEADTPDNFQSRRPNTSFCFLDIRSPGLGDTAMYLCATSRGTALGNEQFFGPGTRLTVL.

This chain joins TRBV9 and TRBJ1-2; D is perhaps TRBD1 (5 bases). The CDR3 length is 16 residues. Between the trimmed V and J ends, which lost 0 bases and 3 bases, there was a span of 15 bases. Germline loops: CDR1 SGDLS, CDR2 YYNGEE. The CDR3 DNA is TGTGCCAGCAGCGTAGATCCCAGACAGCGCCACTATGGCTACACCTTC. This sequence encodes CASSVDPRQRHYGYTF.